The table lists the clone carrying this T cell receptor beta chain with a few counts. Germline CDR1 reads SGHRS; CDR2 reads YFSETQ. Between the trimmed V and J ends, which lost 4 bases and 0 bases, there was a span of 13 bases. CDR3 size: 15 residues. The sample comes from a study of blood T cell repertoires in COVID-19. Sequencing was performed with immunoSEQ multiplex PCR; in TCRdb, only in-frame clones are kept and a portion is missing. The sample holds some 80,000 clones, about four fifths seen once. The rearrangement joins TRBV5-1 to TRBJ1-1, with no clear D. This TCR derives from a woman older than 75 with active or convalescent COVID-19. Input material: peripheral blood. This CDR3 reads CASSPQIGVNTEAFF. In DNA form, the CDR3 reads TGCGCCAGCAGCCCACAAATCGGGGTGAACACTGAAGCTTTCTTT.